This T cell receptor (beta chain) was sequenced in a study of OX40 agonist ivuxolimab in advanced cancers. Autoimmune disease history or systemic immunosuppression excluded patients. CDR1 and CDR2 from the germline V gene are SGHTA and FQGNSA. The CDR3 has 15 residues. The V gene lost 1 base and the J gene lost 3 bases, with 10 bases spanning the gap. Only in-frame clones appear in the TCRdb table, and some are missing; sequencing was by immunoSEQ multiplex PCR. This table has roughly 67,000 clones, about nine tenths appearing once. The sample here was CD4+ or CD8+ T cells sorted from blood, taken in a trial of the OX40 agonist ivuxolimab. The source of this sequence is an adult with an advanced solid tumor such as melanoma, head and neck, liver or kidney cancer. The rearrangement joins TRBV7-2 to TRBJ1-5; possibly TRBD1 for D (5 bases). CDR3 DNA sequence: TGTGCCAGCAGCTTAGGGGACCTATCCAATCAGCCCCAGCATTTT. Translating it yields CASSLGDLSNQPQHF.